The rows below give T cell receptor beta chains drawn from one sample of a study of cytomegalovirus exposure and HLA in healthy donors. Data came from immunoSEQ multiplex PCR; TCRdb stores just in-frame clones and leaves some out. The sample shows some 150,000 clones, about three quarters of them seen only once. Sample: PBMCs. The receptor source for this set is a man between 18 and 35 years old in good health and CMV-seronegative. Both conserved end residues are part of each CDR3. Clone size, where shown, is once, few, many, or a class for clones that have expanded.

v_gene	j_gene	len	abundance	CDR3aa
TRBV5-1	TRBJ2-1	15	few	CASSQQGNHYNEQFF
TRBV5-8	TRBJ2-3	17	NA	CASSLARDSRETDTQYF
TRBV10-1	TRBJ2-3	15	NA	CASTLRETYTDTQYF
TRBV28	TRBJ2-2	19	NA	CASNSGFEREGFDTGELFF
TRBV5-4	TRBJ2-4	16	NA	CASSFPSTSGRNIQYF
TRBV6-1	TRBJ1-1	14	once	CASTFGQGNTEAFF
TRBV5-1	TRBJ1-2	14	NA	CASSLSVTGAGYTF
TRBV29-1	TRBJ2-7	14	NA	CSVDQDRASKGQYF
TRBV5-8	TRBJ2-3	13	NA	CASSLAGVDTQYF
TRBV5-1	TRBJ1-2	16	NA	CASSLTGDSLNYGYTF
TRBV5-4	TRBJ2-5	15	NA	CASSFGGGSQETQYF
TRBV4-2	TRBJ2-2	17	NA	CASSQEFGLRNTGELFF
TRBV30	TRBJ1-4	13	NA	CAWRHRAREKLFF
TRBV5-4	TRBJ1-1	15	NA	CASSSPRGDNTEAFF
TRBV6-6	TRBJ1-4	14	once	CASSRDGGDEKLFF
TRBV6-5	TRBJ2-2	15	NA	CASSPGLADTGELFF
TRBV6-5	TRBJ1-1	13	NA	CASSRVRNTEAFF
TRBV4-2	TRBJ2-3	15	NA	CASSQETRVTDTQYF
TRBV28	TRBJ2-2	13	NA	CASSLGSPGELFF
TRBV4-1	TRBJ2-3	16	NA	CASSQVAQGDPNTQYF
TRBV7-9	TRBJ1-2	13	NA	CASSPGQNYGYTF
TRBV5-1	TRBJ1-1	15	NA	CASSAAGQVNTEAFF
TRBV30	TRBJ2-7	13	NA	CAWSPRGFGEQYF
TRBV2	TRBJ1-2	14	NA	CASSMTGLNYGYTF
TRBV7-6	TRBJ1-3	16	few	CASSFSSLSSGNTIYF
TRBV28	TRBJ2-3	17	NA	CASSLSYTSGSTDTQYF
TRBV5-1	TRBJ2-5	13	NA	CASSGQLQETQYF
TRBV9	TRBJ2-7	15	NA	CASSAHEAGTYEQYF
TRBV27	TRBJ2-7	16	NA	CASSPPVVGHIGEQYF
TRBV18	TRBJ1-1	16	NA	CASSPRQGAVNTEAFF
TRBV6-1	TRBJ2-7	14	NA	CASSEGTGRVEQYF
TRBV6-5	TRBJ2-6	16	few	CASSYRRASGANVLTF
TRBV5-1	TRBJ2-3	16	NA	CASSLTSGGVTDTQYF
TRBV6-1	TRBJ2-3	14	NA	CASRPGKGTDTQYF
TRBV6-1	TRBJ1-5	14	once	CASSSTGLNQPQHF
TRBV5-6	TRBJ2-3	15	NA	CASSLSGRLGDTQYF
TRBV19	TRBJ2-7	14	NA	CASSIGGSSYEQYF
TRBV6-5	TRBJ1-2	15	NA	CASTETGQGDYGYTF
TRBV11-2	TRBJ2-7	16	NA	CASSLKTSGISYEQYF
TRBV6-5	TRBJ2-7	13	NA	CASSSPDSHEQYF
TRBV27	TRBJ2-7	14	NA	CASSPGRNTYEQYF
TRBV11-2	TRBJ1-1	17	NA	CASSLWGRGSLSTEAFF
TRBV10-3	TRBJ2-3	15	NA	CAISPGQGSTDTQYF
TRBV10-2	TRBJ2-3	15	NA	CASSERGAVTDTQYF
TRBV14	TRBJ2-1	16	NA	CASSQLVTGRLDEQFF
TRBV6-1	TRBJ2-7	14	few	CASSRGYTSYEQYF
TRBV19	TRBJ2-1	14	NA	CASWDRKPYNEQFF
TRBV10-2	TRBJ1-2	13	once	CASSAGQNYGYTF
TRBV7-9	TRBJ2-5	15	NA	CASSFSRQGGETQYF
TRBV30	TRBJ2-2	14	NA	CAWKSGTGAGELFF